A single sample gave rise to the 8 T cell receptor beta chains below, sequenced in a study of radiotherapy plus CTLA-4 blockade in lung cancer listed by TCRdb under 2018. Libraries were prepared through the immunoSEQ multiplex PCR assay. TCRdb stores this immuneACCESS table with in-frame sequences only. Part of the clones is absent; in the studies checked, under half of the shortfall reflects unresolved V genes, and no reason is known for the rest. The table for this sample lists some 110,000 clones; 80% to 90% of them were counted only once. The ten largest clonotypes hold roughly 7% of the sample. Sequenced material: peripheral blood, taken from a patient treated with radiotherapy plus ipilimumab. The receptors were sampled from a human donor with non-small cell lung cancer that progressed on radiotherapy plus ipilimumab.

The chain recombines TRBV7-3 with TRBJ2-1; tentatively, D is TRBD1 (5 bases). Looked up from germline, CDR1 is SGHTA and CDR2 is FQGTGA. V gave up 3 bases and J gave up 10 bases, with 16 bases separating them. This CDR3 spans 14 amino acids. For the CDR3, the DNA is TGTGCCAGCAGCTTCCCAGGGAACTCCCGGGAGCAGTTCTTC. Translation: CASSFPGNSREQFF.

The rearrangement uses TRBV30 and TRBJ2-7; TRBD1 might be the D (5 bases). This CDR3 region has 12 residues. The V end lost 8 bases, the J end lost 9 bases, and 20 bases lay between the germline ends. The germline gives CDR1 GTSNPN, CDR2 SVGIG (reference sequence). This CDR3 is CAASIGQSLQYF. The CDR3 DNA reads TGTGCCGCTTCTATTGGACAATCCCTGCAGTACTTC.

The chain recombines TRBV9 with TRBJ2-1; D gene ambiguous. Germline CDR1 is SGDLS and CDR2 is YYNGEE. The CDR3 sequence is 13 residues long. Trimming removed 4 bases at V and 10 bases at J, with 15 bases between. The CDR3 loop is CASSTTVLAEQFF. Written as DNA, the CDR3 is TGTGCCAGCAGCACGACGGTTTTGGCCGAGCAGTTCTTC.

The chain has TRBV7-9 and TRBJ1-2; D uncertain. The length of the CDR3 is 15 residues. Deletions cut 2 bases from V and 3 bases from J, with 13 bases between. Germline loops: CDR1 SEHNR, CDR2 FQNEAQ (reference sequence). DNA of the CDR3: TGTGCCAGCAGCTTACCCCTCCGGTCCTACTATGGCTACACCTTC. Amino acids: CASSLPLRSYYGYTF.

The chain carries TRBV6-1 and TRBJ2-1, with D perhaps TRBD2 (5 bases). The germline gives CDR1 MNHNS, CDR2 SASEGT. Trimming removed 6 bases at V and 10 bases at J, with 13 bases between. This CDR3 contains 12 residues. The CDR3 loop reads CASSDFEREQFF. CDR3 DNA sequence: TGTGCCAGCAGCGACTTTGAGCGGGAGCAGTTCTTC.

The chain uses TRBV21-1 and TRBJ2-1. TRBV21-1 is deemed a pseudogene. This CDR3 region has 15 residues. CDR3 region: CASSKAGETYNEQFF. For the CDR3, the DNA is TGTGCCAGCAGCAAAGCGGGGGAAACCTACAATGAGCAGTTCTTC.

The chain is built from TRBV30 and TRBJ1-5; weak D call: TRBD1 (5 bases). Between the trimmed V and J ends, which lost 2 bases and 5 bases, there was a span of 13 bases. Per germline, CDR1 GTSNPN and CDR2 SVGIG (reference sequence). There are 14 residues in the CDR3. The CDR3 nucleotides read TGTGCCTGGAGTCTCGGGGGGACGTATCAGCCCCAGCATTTT. Translating gives CAWSLGGTYQPQHF.

A word on this clone: This specimen includes other DNA sequences encoding the same CDR3. The J gene is TRBJ1-1, the V gene TRBV2; 8 bases line up with TRBD1. This CDR3 has 14 amino acids. J lost 5 bases, V lost 6 bases, and 8 bases had no gene match. CDR1 is SNHLY and CDR2 is FYNNEI in the germline V gene. CDR3 sequence: CASRGQGDGTEAFF. The CDR3 nucleotides are TGTGCCAGCAGAGGACAGGGCGATGGTACTGAAGCTTTCTTT. Using reference TRBV2 and TRBJ1-1 for the parts outside the CDR3, the full variable domain is EPEVTQTPSHQVTQMGQEVILRCVPISNHLYFYWYRQILGQKVEFLVSFYNNEISEKSEIFDDQFSVERPDGSNFTLKIRSTKLEDSAMYFCASRGQGDGTEAFFGQGTRLTVV.